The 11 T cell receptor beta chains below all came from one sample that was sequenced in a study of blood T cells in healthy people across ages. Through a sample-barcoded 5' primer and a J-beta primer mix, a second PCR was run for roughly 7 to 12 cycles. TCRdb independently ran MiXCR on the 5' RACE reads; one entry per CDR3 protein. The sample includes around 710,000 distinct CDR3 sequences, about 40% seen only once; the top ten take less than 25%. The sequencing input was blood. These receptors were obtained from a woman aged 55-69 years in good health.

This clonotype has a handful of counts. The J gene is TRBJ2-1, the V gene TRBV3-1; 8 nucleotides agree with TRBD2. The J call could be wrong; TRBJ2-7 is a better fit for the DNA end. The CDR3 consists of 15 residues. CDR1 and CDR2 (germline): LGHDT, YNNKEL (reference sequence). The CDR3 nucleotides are TGTGCCAGCAGCCAACTACTAGCGGACTACAATGAGCAGTACTTC. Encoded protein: CASSQLLADYNEQYF.

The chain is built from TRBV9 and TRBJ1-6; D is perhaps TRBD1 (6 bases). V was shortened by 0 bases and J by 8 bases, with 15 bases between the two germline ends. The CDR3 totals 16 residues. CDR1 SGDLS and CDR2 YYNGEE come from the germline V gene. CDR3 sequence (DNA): TGTGCCAGCAGCGTAGGGAACAGGGAGGCAGATTCACCCCTCCACTTT. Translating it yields CASSVGNREADSPLHF.

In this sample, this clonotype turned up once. As DNA, the CDR3 is TGCAGTGCTAGAGATTCCGGTGGGACTGGGGCCAACGTCCTGACTTTC. This translates into CSARDSGGTGANVLTF. The rearrangement uses TRBV20-1 and TRBJ2-6; no firm D call. The germline V gene has CDR1 DFQATT and CDR2 SNEGSKA (reference sequence). V was clipped by 0 bases and J by 2 bases, with 11 bases between them. This CDR3 contains 16 residues.

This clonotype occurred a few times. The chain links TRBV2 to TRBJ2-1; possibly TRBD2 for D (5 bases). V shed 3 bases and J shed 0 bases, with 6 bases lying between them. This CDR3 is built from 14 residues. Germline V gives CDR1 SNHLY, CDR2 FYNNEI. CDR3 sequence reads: CASSEGASYNEQFF. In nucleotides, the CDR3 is TGTGCCAGCAGTGAGGGAGCCTCCTACAATGAGCAGTTCTTC.

CDR3 bases: TGTGCCAGCAGTTACGGTGGCACCCAAGAGACCCAGTACTTC. Residues: CASSYGGTQETQYF. The genes are TRBV6-5 and TRBJ2-5, with unresolved D. Germline CDR1 reads MNHEY; CDR2 reads SVGAGI. CDR3 length: 14 amino acids. V gave up 2 bases and J gave up 1 base, with 8 bases separating them.

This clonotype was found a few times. CDR3 nucleotides: TGTGCCAGCAGTTACTCGACGTTCGTTGGGACAGTCGATCCTAGCAATCAGCCCCAGCATTTT. It codes for CASSYSTFVGTVDPSNQPQHF. The rearrangement joins TRBV6-2 or TRBV6-3 to TRBJ1-5, with TRBD1 matching 7 bases. Germline CDR1 and CDR2: MNHEY and SVGEGT. Trimming at V came to 0 bases and at J to 0 bases, leaving 17 bases not matched to a gene. The CDR3 is 21 residues long.

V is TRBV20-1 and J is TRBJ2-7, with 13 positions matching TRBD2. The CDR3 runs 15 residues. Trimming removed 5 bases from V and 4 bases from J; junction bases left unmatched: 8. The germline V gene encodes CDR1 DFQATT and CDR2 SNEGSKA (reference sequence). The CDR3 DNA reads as TGCAGTGCTCCTCACGGACTAGCGGGGGATTACGAGCAGTACTTC. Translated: CSAPHGLAGDYEQYF.

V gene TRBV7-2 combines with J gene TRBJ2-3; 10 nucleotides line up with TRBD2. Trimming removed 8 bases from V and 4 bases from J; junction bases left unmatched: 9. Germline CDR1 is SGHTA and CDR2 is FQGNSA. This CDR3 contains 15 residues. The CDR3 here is CASEGPAGGSDTQYF. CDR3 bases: TGTGCCAGCGAGGGACCAGCGGGAGGGTCAGATACGCAGTATTTT.

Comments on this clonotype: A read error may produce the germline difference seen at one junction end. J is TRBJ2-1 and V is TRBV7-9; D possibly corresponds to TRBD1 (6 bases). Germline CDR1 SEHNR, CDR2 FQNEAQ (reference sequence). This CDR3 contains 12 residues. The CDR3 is CASSSQGTEQFF. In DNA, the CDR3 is TGCGCCAGCAGCTCGCAGGGGACTGAGCAGTTCTTC.

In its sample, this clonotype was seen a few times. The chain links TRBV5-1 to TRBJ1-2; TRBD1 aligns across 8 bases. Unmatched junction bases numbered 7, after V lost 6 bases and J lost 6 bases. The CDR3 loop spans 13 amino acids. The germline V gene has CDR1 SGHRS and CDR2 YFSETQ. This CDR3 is CASTFDRGNGYTF. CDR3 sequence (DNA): TGCGCCAGCACCTTTGACAGGGGAAATGGCTACACCTTC.

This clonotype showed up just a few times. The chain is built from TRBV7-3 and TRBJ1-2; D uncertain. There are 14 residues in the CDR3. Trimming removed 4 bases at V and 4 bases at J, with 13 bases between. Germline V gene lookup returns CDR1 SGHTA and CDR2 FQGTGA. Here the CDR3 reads CASSSAPGAYGYTF. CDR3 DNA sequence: TGTGCCAGCAGCTCCGCACCGGGTGCCTATGGCTACACCTTC.